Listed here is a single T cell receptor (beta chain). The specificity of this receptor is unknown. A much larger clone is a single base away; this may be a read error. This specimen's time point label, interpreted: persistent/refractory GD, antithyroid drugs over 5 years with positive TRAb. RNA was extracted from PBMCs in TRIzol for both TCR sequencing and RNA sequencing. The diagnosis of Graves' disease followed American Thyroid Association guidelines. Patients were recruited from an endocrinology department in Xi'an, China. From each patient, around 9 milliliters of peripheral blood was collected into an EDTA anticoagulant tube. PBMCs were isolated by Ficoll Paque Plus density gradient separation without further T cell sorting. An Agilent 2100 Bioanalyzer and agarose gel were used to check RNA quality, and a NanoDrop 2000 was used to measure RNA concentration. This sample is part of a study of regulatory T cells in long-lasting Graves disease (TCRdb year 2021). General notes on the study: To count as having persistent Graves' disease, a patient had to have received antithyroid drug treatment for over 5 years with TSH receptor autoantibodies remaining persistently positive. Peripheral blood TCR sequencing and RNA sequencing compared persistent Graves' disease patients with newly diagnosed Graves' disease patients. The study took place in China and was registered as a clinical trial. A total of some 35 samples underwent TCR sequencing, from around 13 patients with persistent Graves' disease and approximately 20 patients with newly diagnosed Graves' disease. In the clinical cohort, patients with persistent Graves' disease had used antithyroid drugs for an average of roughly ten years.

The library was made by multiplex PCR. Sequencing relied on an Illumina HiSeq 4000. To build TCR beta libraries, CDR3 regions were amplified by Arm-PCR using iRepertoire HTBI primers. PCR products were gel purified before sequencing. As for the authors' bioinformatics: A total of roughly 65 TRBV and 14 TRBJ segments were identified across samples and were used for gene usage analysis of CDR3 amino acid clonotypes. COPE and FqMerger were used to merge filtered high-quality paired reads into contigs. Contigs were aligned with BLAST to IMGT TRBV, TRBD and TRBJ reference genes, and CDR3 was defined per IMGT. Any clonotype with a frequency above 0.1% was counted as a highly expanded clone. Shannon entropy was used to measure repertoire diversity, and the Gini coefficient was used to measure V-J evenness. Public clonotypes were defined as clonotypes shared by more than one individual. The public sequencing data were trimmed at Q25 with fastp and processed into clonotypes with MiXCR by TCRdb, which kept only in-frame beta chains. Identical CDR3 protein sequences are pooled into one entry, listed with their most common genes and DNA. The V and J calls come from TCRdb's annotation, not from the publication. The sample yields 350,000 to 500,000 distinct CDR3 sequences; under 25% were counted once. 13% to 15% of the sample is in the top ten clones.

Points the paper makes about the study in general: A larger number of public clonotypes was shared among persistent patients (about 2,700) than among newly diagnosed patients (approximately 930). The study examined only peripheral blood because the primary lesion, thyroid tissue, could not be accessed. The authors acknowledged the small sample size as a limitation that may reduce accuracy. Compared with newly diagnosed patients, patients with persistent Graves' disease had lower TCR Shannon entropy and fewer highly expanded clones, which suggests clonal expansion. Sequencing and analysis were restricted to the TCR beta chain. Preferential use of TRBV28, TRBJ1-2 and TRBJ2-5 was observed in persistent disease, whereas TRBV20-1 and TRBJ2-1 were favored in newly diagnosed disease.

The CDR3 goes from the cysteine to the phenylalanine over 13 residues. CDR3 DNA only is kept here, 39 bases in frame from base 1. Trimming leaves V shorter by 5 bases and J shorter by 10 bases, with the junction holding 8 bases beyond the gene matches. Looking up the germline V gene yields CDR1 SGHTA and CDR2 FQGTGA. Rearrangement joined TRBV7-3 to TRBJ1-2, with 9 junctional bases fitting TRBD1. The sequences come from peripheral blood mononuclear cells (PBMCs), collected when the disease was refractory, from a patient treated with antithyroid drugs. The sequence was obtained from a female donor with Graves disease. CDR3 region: CASSLGQGNDYTF. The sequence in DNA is TGTGCCAGCAGCCTCGGACAGGGGAATGACTACACCTTC.